This T cell receptor (beta chain) comes out of a study of vaccination and CD4 T cells after COVID-19. The treatment here: roughly 11-day PBMC culture with coronavirus spike peptide pools or control peptides (ViraFEST assay). This CDR3 is built from 16 residues. Trimming took 0 bases from V and 5 from J; bases not matched to a gene: 4. Germline CDR1 WSHSY, CDR2 SAAADI. Once obtained from cultured CD4+ T cells, the DNA was sequenced using the Oncomine TCR Beta short-read assay. Each CDR3 protein gets one entry after TCRdb re-called the PCR reads with MiXCR. Among 8,000 to 10,000 distinct CDR3 sequences listed, around 60% were seen once. As regards this clonotype: Its target is not known.

The specimen was CD4+ T cells from blood, cultured in vitro. This receptor was taken from a human donor who had recovered from COVID-19. The gene calls are TRBV10-2 and TRBJ2-2; 9 nucleotides align to TRBD2. CDR3 in DNA: TGCGCCAGCAGTGAGTCGGATAGCGGGAGTACCGGGGAGCTGTTTTTT. Encoded protein: CASSESDSGSTGELFF.